This TCR beta chain comes out of a study of cytomegalovirus exposure and HLA in healthy donors. Study findings and constraints: Certain indistinguishable V segments, among them TRBV6-2 and TRBV6-3, were excluded. Reported performance of the classifier showed diagnosis of cytomegalovirus status with high specificity and sensitivity. Accurate HLA-A and HLA-B prediction from TCR beta sequences was reported for most subjects.

A note on this clone: What it recognizes is unknown.

When sampled, the donors appeared nominally healthy, though they likely had unrecorded immune exposures. Germline assignment: CDR1 LNHDA and CDR2 SQIVND (reference sequence). CDR3 size: 16 residues. V lost 3 bases to trimming and J lost 5 bases, with 19 bases between them. The study ran its PCR with 60 Vbeta and 13 Jbeta primers. The table came from immunoSEQ multiplex PCR; TCRdb's copy has only in-frame clones and leaves some out. The data contain 200,000 to 250,000 clones, approximately 88% of them singletons. This rearrangement joins TRBV19 to TRBJ2-5; D is ambiguous. The source of this sequence is a boy aged 2-15 years in good health and CMV-seronegative. The material sequenced was PBMCs. The DNA for the CDR3 is TGTGCCAGTAGTATCGAGCAGCGTCCTACCCGGGAGACCCAGTACTTC. It codes for CASSIEQRPTRETQYF.